Sequencing of this T cell receptor (beta chain) was carried out in a study of blood T cell repertoires in COVID-19. As for the study in general: Acute-phase and convalescent COVID-19 samples originated in the United States, Italy and Spain. In each case, the material was cDNA or gDNA derived from T cells, B-cell-depleted T cells, or PBMCs.

Germline trimming cut 3 bases from V and 1 base from J; bases unmatched to any gene: 1. The CDR3 spans 15 residues. In germline, CDR1 is MGHRA, CDR2 YSYEKL. The authors' processing: Using reference gene primer amplification, nucleated cell counts were estimated. The protocol was immunoSEQ multiplex PCR, while the TCRdb copy is restricted to in-frame clones and leaves out a portion. V, J and clone size are those of that table, while D and trimming were read from the DNA. This sample has some 32,000 clones, with around 90% found just once. The clonotype originates from a man between 60 and 75 years old with active COVID-19. The material sequenced was peripheral blood. This sequence joins TRBV4-1 and TRBJ2-2, with 8 bases fitting TRBD1. The CDR3 here is CASSQGTGNTGELFF. The DNA of the CDR3 is TGCGCCAGCAGCCAGGGGACAGGGAACACCGGGGAGCTGTTTTTT.